The next 27 T cell receptor beta chains were all read from a single sample in a study of shared clonotypes between healthy human individuals. Here immunoSEQ multiplex PCR was the method, and the copy in TCRdb shows in-frame clones only, minus some. Of about 2.2 million clones listed, about 94% are singletons. Naive CD8 cells were CD45RO-negative, positively selected for CCR7, excluding terminally differentiated effector memory CD45RA+ cells. Sequenced material: naive CD8+ T cells from PBMCs. These TCRs come from a man aged 18 to 29 in good health. Some clones in this sample may be carry-over from other donors' samples.

The V call is TRBV6-6, the J call TRBJ2-7; 8 nucleotides line up with TRBD2. With V trimmed by 4 bases and J by 5 bases, 13 bases remained unmatched. Germline lookup yields CDR1 MNHNY and CDR2 SVGAGI (reference sequence). CDR3 size: 16 residues. The CDR3 loop is CASSWTIAGQGDEQYF. As DNA, the CDR3 is TGTGCCAGCAGTTGGACAATAGCGGGACAAGGCGACGAGCAGTACTTC.

The rearrangement uses TRBV7-9 and TRBJ2-7; TRBD1 is a possible D gene (5 bases). V was trimmed by 1 base and J by 4 bases, leaving 11 bases between them. Germline CDR1 is SEHNR and CDR2 is FQNEAQ (reference sequence). This CDR3 comprises 14 residues. The CDR3: CASSLETARYEQYF. The CDR3 DNA reads as TGTGCCAGCAGCTTAGAGACAGCAAGATACGAGCAGTACTTC.

J is TRBJ2-2 and V is TRBV9, with a possible D match to TRBD2 (5 bases). The ends were cut back, 7 bases at V and 6 bases at J, with 13 bases in the middle. The germline V gene encodes CDR1 SGDLS and CDR2 YYNGEE. The CDR3 has 13 amino acids. CDR3 DNA sequence: TGTGCCAGCGGATTCGGACTTCCCGGGGAGCTGTTTTTT. This codes for CASGFGLPGELFF.

In DNA form, the CDR3 reads TGTGCCATCAGTGACCGCCCAGCGGAGATCACAGATACGCAGTATTTT. Translating it yields CAISDRPAEITDTQYF. The chain uses TRBV10-3 and TRBJ2-3; D perhaps matches TRBD2 (5 bases). V gave up 3 bases and J gave up 2 bases, with 15 bases separating them. The germline V gene has CDR1 ENHRY and CDR2 SYGVKD. The CDR3 spans 16 residues.

This clone was seen once. V and J are TRBV20-1 and TRBJ2-3; D not resolved. V was trimmed by 6 bases and J by 4 bases, leaving 8 bases between them. From germline, CDR1 is DFQATT and CDR2 SNEGSKA (reference sequence). The CDR3 runs to 11 residues. The CDR3 nucleotides read TGCAGTGCAGGTTGGGCAGATACGCAGTATTTT. Amino acids: CSAGWADTQYF.

The chain couples TRBV28 to TRBJ2-2, with 7 bases lining up with TRBD1. Germline assignment: CDR1 MDHEN and CDR2 SYDVKM. This CDR3 has 16 residues. V was clipped by 6 bases and J by 6 bases; unmatched bases: 13. The CDR3 DNA reads TGTGCCAGCAGGCGAGACCCGGGGACAGCTTCCGGGGAGCTGTTTTTT. Its protein product is CASRRDPGTASGELFF.

The rearrangement joins TRBV7-9 to TRBJ2-1; 7 bases match TRBD2. Germline V lookup: CDR1 SEHNR, CDR2 FQNEAQ (reference sequence). V was pared by 2 bases and J by 5 bases, with 6 bases of the junction left unmatched. This CDR3 region has 15 residues. CDR3 sequence reads: CASSLMAGVNNEQFF. The CDR3 DNA follows: TGTGCCAGCAGCTTAATGGCGGGAGTGAACAATGAGCAGTTCTTC.

The rearrangement links TRBV5-6 to TRBJ2-7, with D unclear. The germline V gene encodes CDR1 SGHDT and CDR2 YYEEEE. V lost 5 bases and J 2 bases, leaving 14 bases between the germline ends. The CDR3 totals 14 residues. The CDR3 reads CASRGPTSAYEQYF. The CDR3 DNA reads TGTGCCAGCAGAGGTCCCACCTCGGCCTACGAGCAGTACTTC.

The rearrangement links TRBV28 to TRBJ2-4; 12 bases agree with TRBD1. Germline trimming cut 6 bases from V and 1 base from J; bases unmatched to any gene: 4. The CDR3 has 16 amino acids. CDR1 and CDR2 from the germline V gene are MDHEN and SYDVKM. The CDR3 protein is CASSQGQGAAKNIQYF. The DNA for the CDR3 is TGTGCCAGCAGCCAGGGACAGGGGGCGGCCAAAAACATTCAGTACTTC. Based on the CDR3 plus reference TRBV28 and TRBJ2-4, the full variable domain is DVKVTQSSRYLVKRTGEKVFLECVQDMDHENMFWYRQDPGLGLRLIYFSYDVKMKEKGDIPEGYSVSREKKERFSLILESASTNQTSMYLCASSQGQGAAKNIQYFGAGTRLSVL.

V gene TRBV19 combines with J gene TRBJ2-1, with 10 bases aligning to TRBD2. The ends lost 4 bases at V and 6 bases at J; junction bases unmatched: 12. Looked up from germline, CDR1 is LNHDA and CDR2 is SQIVND (reference sequence). This CDR3 region has 17 residues. The chain's CDR3 is CASSTGALAGVINEQFF. CDR3 nucleotides: TGTGCCAGTAGTACTGGAGCTCTAGCGGGAGTAATCAATGAGCAGTTCTTC.

The V gene is TRBV4-1, the J gene TRBJ2-7; 9 nucleotides align to TRBD2. From germline, CDR1 is MGHRA and CDR2 YSYEKL. The trim removed 4 bases at V and 5 bases at J, leaving 6 bases unmatched. The CDR3 is 14 amino acids. The CDR3 nucleotides read TGCGCCAGCAGCCTAACTAGCGGGTATGACGAGCAGTACTTC. Translation gives CASSLTSGYDEQYF.

The chain combines TRBV29-1 with TRBJ1-1, with a possible D match to TRBD1 (6 bases). The CDR3 runs to 17 residues. V lost 0 bases to trimming and J lost 1 base, with 18 bases between them. Looked up from germline, CDR1 is SQVTM and CDR2 is ANQGSEA. The CDR3 nucleotides are TGCAGCGTTGAAGATCTCATGGCGCGAGGGGGGAACACTGAAGCTTTCTTT. This sequence encodes CSVEDLMARGGNTEAFF.

This sequence joins TRBV7-2 and TRBJ2-7; D not resolved. Germline-derived CDR1 and CDR2 are SGHTA and FQGNSA. Trimming took 3 bases from V and 2 from J, leaving 11 bases between them. This CDR3 has 14 residues. The CDR3 loop is CASSFSVGTYEQYF. As DNA, the CDR3 is TGTGCCAGCAGCTTTTCGGTTGGCACCTACGAGCAGTACTTC.

This clone was observed once. The chain links TRBV7-6 to TRBJ1-2; 8 bases agree with TRBD1. This CDR3 comprises 14 residues. V lost 1 base and J lost 8; bases outside the gene matches: 6. In germline, CDR1 is SGHVS, CDR2 FNYEAQ. The CDR3 sequence: CASSLGTGYGGYTF. CDR3 bases: TGTGCCAGCAGCTTAGGGACAGGGTATGGGGGCTACACCTTC. Together with reference TRBV7-6 and TRBJ1-2, the CDR3 gives the full variable domain: GAGVSQSPRYKVTKRGQDVALRCDPISGHVSLYWYRQALGQGPEFLTYFNYEAQQDKSGLPNDRFSAERPEGSISTLTIQRTEQRDSAMYRCASSLGTGYGGYTFGSGTRLTVV.

The gene calls are TRBV27 and TRBJ1-3; D is uncertain. CDR1 MNHEY and CDR2 SMNVEV come from the germline V gene (reference sequence). V lost 8 bases and J lost 4, with 6 bases in between. The CDR3 spans 11 residues. CDR3 in amino acids: CASVAGNTIYF. Here the CDR3 DNA reads TGTGCCAGCGTAGCAGGAAACACCATATATTTT.

The chain has TRBV9 and TRBJ1-4; D is unresolved. The CDR3 extends over 14 amino acids. Germline V gene sequence: CDR1 SGDLS, CDR2 YYNGEE. V was pared by 5 bases and J by 8 bases, with 16 bases between. CDR3 in DNA: TGTGCCAGCAGTGCGGGAGGATTAGGGGAAAAACTGTTTTTT. This translates into CASSAGGLGEKLFF.

The chain combines TRBV7-6 with TRBJ2-3, with 7 bases identical to TRBD1. V lost 1 base, J lost 0 bases, and 13 bases stayed unmatched. CDR1 is SGHVS, CDR2 FNYEAQ, per germline. CDR3 length: 19 amino acids. The CDR3 DNA sequence: TGTGCCAGCAGCTTAGATCGGCCAGGGGGAAAATCTAGCACAGATACGCAGTATTTT. It specifies CASSLDRPGGKSSTDTQYF.

The rearrangement uses TRBV6-1 and TRBJ1-1, with D hard to call. Trimming removed 8 bases at V and 3 bases at J, with 13 bases between. The CDR3 sequence is 13 residues long. Germline values: CDR1 MNHNS, CDR2 SASEGT. CDR3: CASPGLPDTEAFF. CDR3 nucleotide sequence: TGTGCCAGCCCCGGACTACCGGACACTGAAGCTTTCTTT.

Points on this clone: This CDR3 is also generated by other DNA sequences in the sample. The V call is TRBV19, the J call TRBJ2-7; no clear D. The CDR3 totals 14 residues. Per germline, CDR1 LNHDA and CDR2 SQIVND (reference sequence). V lost 3 bases, J lost 1 base, and 10 bases lay in between. CDR3 nucleotides: TGTGCCAGTAGTATTCTCGACGGATCCTACGAGCAGTACTTC. This gives the protein CASSILDGSYEQYF.

For the CDR3, the DNA is TGTGCCACCAGCAGAGAACAGCGCCCCAACTACGAGCAGTACTTC. It translates to CATSREQRPNYEQYF. The rearrangement joins TRBV15 to TRBJ2-7; no firm D call. V was pared by 0 bases and J by 3 bases, with 12 bases between. Looked up from germline, CDR1 is LNHNV and CDR2 is YYDKDF (reference sequence). CDR3 length: 15 residues.

The chain recombines TRBV19 with TRBJ2-7; perhaps TRBD1 as D (6 bases). With 1 base removed from V and 2 bases from J, the gap between germline ends came to 21 bases. Germline V gene sequence: CDR1 LNHDA, CDR2 SQIVND (reference sequence). This CDR3 region has 18 residues. The CDR3 sequence: CASSIVDLASGAPYEQYF. The CDR3 DNA reads TGTGCCAGTAGTATAGTCGACCTTGCATCAGGGGCTCCCTACGAGCAGTACTTC.

The chain is built from TRBV11-3 and TRBJ2-3, with TRBD1 matching 7 bases. V dropped 0 bases and J dropped 4; count of bases not matched to a gene: 1. This CDR3 region has 14 residues. CDR1 and CDR2 (germline): SGHNT, YENEEA. Here the CDR3 DNA reads TGTGCCAGCAGCTTAGATACAGGGGCAGATACGCAGTATTTT. It encodes CASSLDTGADTQYF.

The gene calls are TRBV6-5 and TRBJ1-1; no firm D call. CDR3 size: 13 residues. The ends were cut back, 2 bases at V and 2 bases at J, with 6 bases in the middle. Germline CDR1 is MNHEY and CDR2 is SVGAGI. Here the CDR3 DNA reads TGTGCCAGCAGTTACGAACATAACACTGAAGCTTTCTTT. This translates into CASSYEHNTEAFF.

The chain uses TRBV27 and TRBJ2-5; a possible D gene is TRBD2 (6 bases). The germline gives CDR1 MNHEY, CDR2 SMNVEV (reference sequence). The CDR3 loop spans 13 amino acids. V lost 4 bases to trimming and J lost 5 bases, with 11 bases between them. This CDR3 is CASSYGGRETQYF. The CDR3 bases are TGTGCCAGCAGTTATGGGGGGAGGGAGACCCAGTACTTC.

This chain connects TRBV6-6 to TRBJ1-6; no clear D. The CDR3 is 12 amino acids. Trimming took off 4 bases at V and 6 bases at J, with 4 bases between the two ends. Germline V lookup: CDR1 MNHNY, CDR2 SVGAGI (reference sequence). The CDR3 sequence: CASSWPNSPLHF. The CDR3 DNA sequence: TGTGCCAGCAGTTGGCCTAATTCACCCCTCCACTTT.

This chain links TRBV27 with TRBJ2-1; TRBD2 matches 10 bases. Germline V gives CDR1 MNHEY, CDR2 SMNVEV (reference sequence). V was pared by 6 bases and J by 0 bases, with 5 bases of the junction left unmatched. The CDR3 is 16 amino acids. In DNA, the CDR3 is TGTGCCAGCAGAGCTAGCGGGAGTCGCTCCTACAATGAGCAGTTCTTC. Amino acid sequence: CASRASGSRSYNEQFF.

Details on this clone: The identical CDR3 is also encoded by other nucleotide sequences in the sample. The chain couples TRBV19 to TRBJ1-5; D not resolved. The CDR3 extends over 14 amino acids. The germline V gene encodes CDR1 LNHDA and CDR2 SQIVND (reference sequence). Deletions cut 2 bases from V and 1 base from J, with 6 bases between. The CDR3 reads CASSIRDSNQPQHF. As DNA, the CDR3 is TGTGCCAGTAGTATAAGAGACAGCAATCAGCCCCAGCATTTT.